The 27 T cell receptor beta chains below were found in one sample sequenced in a study of shared clonotypes between healthy human individuals. Sequenced by immunoSEQ multiplex PCR; TCRdb stores in-frame clones only, minus some. Among around 1 million clones listed, over 60% were seen once. What was sequenced was memory CD4+ T cells sorted from blood. Subset reported: CD45RA-negative fraction. The receptor set was obtained from a man between 18 and 29 years old in good health.

The table lists this clone with a few counts. The chain links TRBV7-2 to TRBJ1-3, with 8 bases lining up with TRBD1. V shed 5 bases, J shed 2 bases, and the junction held 5 bases outside the gene matches. The CDR3 is 15 residues long. Germline lookup yields CDR1 SGHTA and CDR2 FQGNSA. DNA of the CDR3: TGTGCCAGCAGCCCGAGACAGGGGCCTGGAAACACCATATATTTT. As protein: CASSPRQGPGNTIYF.

The chain recombines TRBV6-5 with TRBJ1-6; D gene ambiguous. CDR3 size: 14 residues. Germline V lookup: CDR1 MNHEY, CDR2 SVGAGI. V was pared by 2 bases and J by 7 bases, with 9 bases between. Here the CDR3 reads CASSYIGPNSPLHF. CDR3 in DNA: TGTGCCAGCAGTTACATAGGTCCCAATTCACCCCTCCACTTT.

This clone has just one count. CDR3 protein: CAWGLTQETQYF. CDR3 nucleotides: TGTGCCTGGGGACTAACCCAGGAGACCCAGTACTTC. The gene calls are TRBV30 and TRBJ2-5; D is perhaps TRBD2 (6 bases). V shed 5 bases and J shed 5 bases, with 12 bases lying between them. The V gene's germline CDR1 is GTSNPN and CDR2 SVGIG (reference sequence). CDR3 length: 12 amino acids.

This clone came up once. V and J are TRBV6-1 and TRBJ1-6; D unclear. CDR3 length: 13 amino acids. Trimming took 7 bases from V and 10 from J, leaving 14 bases between them. Germline assignment: CDR1 MNHNS and CDR2 SASEGT. CDR3 sequence reads: CASTFGDRSPLHF. DNA for the CDR3: TGTGCCAGCACTTTCGGGGATCGATCACCCCTCCACTTT.

This clone occurred once. The CDR3 here is CASSESSGRFYGYTF. In DNA, the CDR3 is TGTGCCAGCAGTGAAAGTTCGGGGCGATTCTATGGCTACACCTTC. V gene TRBV2 combines with J gene TRBJ1-2, with D perhaps matching TRBD1 (5 bases). Germline V gene lookup returns CDR1 SNHLY and CDR2 FYNNEI. This CDR3 has 15 residues. Trimming cost V 2 bases and J 4 bases, with 14 bases left between them. The full variable domain, in which reference TRBV2 and TRBJ1-2 provide the parts outside the CDR3, is EPEVTQTPSHQVTQMGQEVILRCVPISNHLYFYWYRQILGQKVEFLVSFYNNEISEKSEIFDDQFSVERPDGSNFTLKIRSTKLEDSAMYFCASSESSGRFYGYTFGSGTRLTVV.

The V and J genes are TRBV30 and TRBJ1-4; D is uncertain. CDR3 length equals 13 residues. From germline, CDR1 is GTSNPN and CDR2 SVGIG (reference sequence). Trimming removed 3 bases at V and 7 bases at J, with 12 bases between. As DNA, the CDR3 is TGTGCCTGGAGCTGGGGATTTGGTGAAAAACTGTTTTTT. This translates into CAWSWGFGEKLFF.

The chain is built from TRBV5-4 and TRBJ1-1, with D possibly being TRBD1 (5 bases). CDR3 length: 13 residues. The germline V gene encodes CDR1 SGHNT and CDR2 YYREEE (reference sequence). Trimming removed 3 bases at V and 0 bases at J, with 6 bases between. In DNA form, the CDR3 reads TGTGCCAGCAGCTCCAGGGTGAACACTGAAGCTTTCTTT. Its translation is CASSSRVNTEAFF.

The gene calls are TRBV2 and TRBJ2-5, with D perhaps given as TRBD1 or TRBD2 (6 bases each). CDR1 SNHLY and CDR2 FYNNEI come from the germline V gene. This CDR3 has 14 residues. Trimming removed 5 bases at V and 7 bases at J, with 17 bases between. Here the CDR3 DNA reads TGTGCCAGCAGTTCGAGGGGGGTCTCGAGGACCCAGTACTTC. Translation: CASSSRGVSRTQYF.

In this sample, this clone turned up many times. The chain recombines TRBV5-1 with TRBJ2-7; 9 bases map to TRBD2. The CDR3 consists of 15 residues. Trimming took 0 bases from V and 5 from J; bases not matched to a gene: 6. Per the germline V gene, CDR1 is SGHRS and CDR2 is YFSETQ. CDR3 residues: CASSLAGLASHEQYF. The CDR3 DNA reads TGCGCCAGCAGCTTGGCGGGACTAGCTTCCCACGAGCAGTACTTC. Full variable domain (missing parts from reference TRBV5-1 and TRBJ2-7): KAGVTQTPRYLIKTRGQQVTLSCSPISGHRSVSWYQQTPGQGLQFLFEYFSETQRNKGNFPGRFSGRQFSNSRSEMNVSTLELGDSALYLCASSLAGLASHEQYFGPGTRLTVT.

The V gene is TRBV2, the J gene TRBJ2-7, with D perhaps TRBD1 or TRBD2 (6 bases each). This CDR3 has 13 residues. Germline V gives CDR1 SNHLY, CDR2 FYNNEI. V was pared by 6 bases and J by 4 bases, with 13 bases between. The CDR3 sequence: CASRRDKNYEQYF. In DNA, the CDR3 is TGTGCCAGCAGGCGGGACAAAAATTACGAGCAGTACTTC.

V usage is TRBV7-8 and J usage is TRBJ2-2; D not resolved. This CDR3 contains 12 residues. Trimming removed 6 bases at V and 4 bases at J, with 6 bases between. Germline V lookup: CDR1 SGHVS, CDR2 FQNEAQ. The CDR3 sequence is CASSLVTGELFF. CDR3 in DNA: TGTGCCAGCAGTCTAGTCACCGGGGAGCTGTTTTTT.

The chain is built from TRBV7-2 and TRBJ2-2, with 12 bases fitting TRBD2. This CDR3 is built from 17 residues. Trimming at V came to 5 bases and at J to 6 bases, leaving 10 bases not matched to a gene. Germline lookup yields CDR1 SGHTA and CDR2 FQGNSA. In nucleotides, the CDR3 is TGTGCCAGCAGCATTCTTACTAGCGGGAGGTTTCCCGGGGAGCTGTTTTTT. It encodes CASSILTSGRFPGELFF.

The gene calls are TRBV6-1 and TRBJ2-6; D remains ambiguous. CDR3 size: 18 residues. Germline V lookup: CDR1 MNHNS, CDR2 SASEGT. Trimming removed 1 base at V and 0 bases at J, with 13 bases between. The CDR3 sequence: CASSEVRHQSSGANVLTF. The CDR3, as DNA: TGTGCCAGCAGTGAAGTTCGACACCAGAGCTCTGGGGCCAACGTCCTGACTTTC.

The chain joins TRBV11-2 to TRBJ1-4; D remains unclear. V was pared by 1 base and J by 8 bases, with 11 bases between. This CDR3 is 14 amino acids long. Per germline, CDR1 SGHAT and CDR2 FQNNGV. The CDR3 spells CASSLGEAPEKLFF. Here the CDR3 DNA reads TGTGCCAGCAGCTTAGGAGAGGCACCCGAAAAACTGTTTTTT.

The chain uses TRBV25-1 and TRBJ1-3; 7 bases are a match to TRBD1. The CDR3 runs 16 residues. CDR1 and CDR2 (germline): MGHDK, SYGVNS. Trimming took 6 bases from V and 0 from J; bases not matched to a gene: 8. The CDR3 spells CASRQTGTNSGNTIYF. The DNA for the CDR3 is TGTGCCAGCAGACAGACAGGGACCAACTCTGGAAACACCATATATTTT.

A few counts support this clone. This clone may be a read error of a much larger clone one base away. Distinct nucleotide sequences in the sample also encode this CDR3. The chain uses TRBV5-6 and TRBJ2-5; weak D call: TRBD1 (5 bases). In germline, CDR1 is SGHDT, CDR2 YYEEEE. The CDR3 is 13 residues long. Between the trimmed V and J ends, which lost 0 bases and 2 bases, there was a span of 5 bases. CDR3: CASSLDRQETQYF. CDR3 in DNA: TGTGCCAGCAGCTTGGACAGGCAAGAGACCCAGTACTTC. Complete variable domain (other parts from reference TRBV5-6 and TRBJ2-5): DAGVTQSPTHLIKTRGQQVTLRCSPKSGHDTVSWYQQALGQGPQFIFQYYEEEERQRGNFPDRFSGHQFPNYSSELNVNALLLGDSALYLCASSLDRQETQYFGPGTRLLVL.

The gene calls are TRBV11-2 and TRBJ2-7; 10 nucleotides align to TRBD2. CDR1 and CDR2 from the germline V gene are SGHAT and FQNNGV. There are 14 residues in the CDR3. With V trimmed by 4 bases and J by 4 bases, 4 bases remained unmatched. CDR3 in amino acids: CASSSLAGRYEQYF. CDR3 nucleotides: TGTGCCAGCAGCTCACTAGCGGGAAGGTACGAGCAGTACTTC.

Here the CDR3 DNA reads TGTGCCAGCACTCCACGTATAAGCCCAAACCTTTACGAGCAGTACTTC. Its translation: CASTPRISPNLYEQYF. The chain carries TRBV6-6 and TRBJ2-7; the D is unclear. V was cut by 7 bases and J by 4 bases, with 23 bases left in between. The CDR3 consists of 16 residues. Germline V gene sequence: CDR1 MNHNY, CDR2 SVGAGI (reference sequence).

The chain uses TRBV6-4 and TRBJ1-1; D is uncertain. Trimming removed 0 bases at V and 5 bases at J, with 13 bases between. The CDR3 contains 15 residues. Germline CDR1 and CDR2: MRHNA and SNTAGT. CDR3 region: CASSDSDRELTEAFF. The CDR3 nucleotides read TGTGCCAGCAGTGACTCAGACCGAGAACTAACTGAAGCTTTCTTT.

The chain uses TRBV2 and TRBJ1-2; D unclear. Looked up from germline, CDR1 is SNHLY and CDR2 is FYNNEI. The ends were cut back, 6 bases at V and 1 base at J, with 9 bases in the middle. This CDR3 is 13 amino acids long. In nucleotides, the CDR3 is TGTGCCAGCAGATGGAGCATTAACTATGGCTACACCTTC. Its translation is CASRWSINYGYTF.

The chain links TRBV7-2 to TRBJ2-7, with 9 positions matching TRBD1. V dropped 7 bases and J dropped 7; count of bases not matched to a gene: 17. Germline V gene lookup returns CDR1 SGHTA and CDR2 FQGNSA. There are 16 residues in the CDR3. CDR3 sequence: CASTSDPGQGRGEQYF. Written as DNA, the CDR3 is TGTGCCAGCACCTCAGACCCGGGACAGGGAAGAGGAGAGCAGTACTTC.

The chain recombines TRBV7-8 with TRBJ1-3, with no clear D. The CDR3 loop spans 14 amino acids. Germline CDR1 reads SGHVS; CDR2 reads FQNEAQ. Trimming shortened V by 2 bases and J by 0 bases, and 5 bases separated the two germline ends. CDR3 sequence reads: CASSLRSSGNTIYF. The CDR3 DNA is TGTGCCAGCAGCTTACGCAGCTCTGGAAACACCATATATTTT.

V is TRBV5-1 and J is TRBJ2-6; the D is unclear. CDR1 is SGHRS and CDR2 is YFSETQ in the germline V gene. Trimming took off 4 bases at V and 1 base at J, with 6 bases between the two ends. The CDR3 loop spans 14 amino acids. Here the CDR3 DNA reads TGCGCCAGCAGCGCAACGTCTGGGGCCAACGTCCTGACTTTC. It translates to CASSATSGANVLTF.

V gene TRBV30 combines with J gene TRBJ2-7, with D perhaps given as TRBD1 or TRBD2 (5 bases each). Between the trimmed V and J ends, which lost 4 bases and 6 bases, there was a span of 13 bases. CDR1 and CDR2 from the germline V gene are GTSNPN and SVGIG (reference sequence). This CDR3 is 12 amino acids long. The DNA for the CDR3 is TGTGCCTGGATTCGGAAGAGGGGCGAGCAGTACTTC. Translating gives CAWIRKRGEQYF. Complete variable domain (other parts from reference TRBV30 and TRBJ2-7): SQTIHQWPATLVQPVGSPLSLECTVEGTSNPNLYWYRQAAGRGLQLLFYSVGIGQISSEVPQNLSASRPQDRQFILSSKKLLLSDSGFYLCAWIRKRGEQYFGPGTRLTVT.

The chain couples TRBV5-3 to TRBJ2-1, with TRBD1 matching over 12 bases. TRBV5-3 is reported as an ORF; its role is uncertain. The CDR3 extends over 18 amino acids. V lost 2 bases and J lost 1; bases outside the gene matches: 7. The CDR3 sequence is CARSFRDRGRWSYNEQFF. Written as DNA, the CDR3 is TGTGCCAGAAGCTTCCGGGACAGGGGGCGATGGTCCTACAATGAGCAGTTCTTC.

V usage is TRBV19 and J usage is TRBJ2-3, with D possibly TRBD2 on 5 matching bases. Germline V gene lookup returns CDR1 LNHDA and CDR2 SQIVND (reference sequence). V was trimmed by 10 bases and J by 0 bases, leaving 14 bases between them. The CDR3 is made up of 14 amino acids. The CDR3 bases are TGTGCCACCGCGCCCCGGGGAAGCACAGATACGCAGTATTTT. The encoded protein is CATAPRGSTDTQYF.

CDR3 sequence (DNA): TGTGCCTGGAGTGCTGACAGCAATAGCAATCAGCCCCAGCATTTT. Translating gives CAWSADSNSNQPQHF. This chain links TRBV30 with TRBJ1-5, with D possibly being TRBD1 (5 bases). CDR1 is GTSNPN and CDR2 is SVGIG in the germline V gene (reference sequence). V was trimmed by 1 base and J by 0 bases, leaving 10 bases between them. The CDR3 covers 15 residues.